This T cell receptor beta chain appears in the sequencing data of a study of blood T cell repertoires in COVID-19. Overall study context: The study drew acute and convalescent COVID-19 samples from the United States, Italy and Spain.

Germline V gene sequence: CDR1 SNHLY, CDR2 FYNNEI. V was cut by 8 bases and J by 4 bases, with 17 bases left in between. This CDR3 has 14 amino acids. Clones were sequenced by immunoSEQ multiplex PCR, and TCRdb holds only the in-frame ones, with some missing. Among tens of thousands of clones listed, about 81% were seen once. Material: peripheral blood. The TCR sequence derives from a man older than 75 with acute or convalescent COVID-19. The V call is TRBV2, the J call TRBJ2-5; D is possibly TRBD2 (6 bases). The chain's CDR3 is CASVRDFSAETQYF. The CDR3 coding sequence is TGTGCCAGCGTAAGGGACTTCTCGGCAGAGACCCAGTACTTC.